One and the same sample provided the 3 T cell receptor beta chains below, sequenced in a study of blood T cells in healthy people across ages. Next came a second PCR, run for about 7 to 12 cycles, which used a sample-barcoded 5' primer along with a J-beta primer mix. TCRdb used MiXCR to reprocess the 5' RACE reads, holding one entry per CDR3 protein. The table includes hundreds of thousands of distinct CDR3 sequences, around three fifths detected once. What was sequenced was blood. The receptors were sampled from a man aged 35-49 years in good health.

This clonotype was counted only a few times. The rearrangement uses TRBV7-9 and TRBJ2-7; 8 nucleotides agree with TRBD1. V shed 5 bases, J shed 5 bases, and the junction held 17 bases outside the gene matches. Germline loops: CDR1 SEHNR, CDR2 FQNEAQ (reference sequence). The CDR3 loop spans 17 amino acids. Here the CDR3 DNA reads TGTGCCAGCAGCCTGAGGGGCTCAGGGGGCGGACGGGACGAGCAGTACTTC. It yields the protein CASSLRGSGGGRDEQYF. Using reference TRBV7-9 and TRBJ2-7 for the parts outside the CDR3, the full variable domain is DTGVSQNPRHKITKRGQNVTFRCDPISEHNRLYWYRQTLGQGPEFLTYFQNEAQLEKSRLLSDRFSAERPKGSFSTLEIQRTEQGDSAMYLCASSLRGSGGGRDEQYFGPGTRLTVT.

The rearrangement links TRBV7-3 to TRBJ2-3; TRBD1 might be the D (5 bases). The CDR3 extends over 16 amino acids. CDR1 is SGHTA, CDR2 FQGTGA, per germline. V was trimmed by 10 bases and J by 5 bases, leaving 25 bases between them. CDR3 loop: CATSPSGPNRRDTQYF. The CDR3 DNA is TGTGCCACCTCGCCATCAGGGCCCAACCGGAGAGATACGCAGTATTTT. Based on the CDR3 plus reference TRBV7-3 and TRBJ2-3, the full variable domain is GAGVSQTPSNKVTEKGKYVELRCDPISGHTALYWYRQSLGQGPEFLIYFQGTGAADDSGLPNDRFFAVRPEGSVSTLKIQRTERGDSAVYLCATSPSGPNRRDTQYFGPGTRLTVL.

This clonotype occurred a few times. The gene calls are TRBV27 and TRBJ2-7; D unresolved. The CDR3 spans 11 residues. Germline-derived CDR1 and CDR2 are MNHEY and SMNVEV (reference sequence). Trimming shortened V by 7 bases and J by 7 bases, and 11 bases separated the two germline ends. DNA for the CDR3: TGTGCCAGCACCAATCTCATTGAGCAGTACTTC. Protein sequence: CASTNLIEQYF.